This T cell receptor beta chain was captured in a study of cytomegalovirus exposure and HLA in healthy donors (dated by TCRdb to the late 2010s). Regarding the research as a whole: An earlier analysis of several hundred of the donors reported 250 to 300 Gb of sequence data and around 120 million unique TCR beta sequences obtained from roughly 180 million T cells. About 310 gigabases of sequencing data and 78 million or so unique TCR sequences were included in an early release covering about 600 HLA-typed donors. Of the 300 to 450 genotyped donors, 65% to 90% were placed in the genetic ancestry cluster associated with self-reported Caucasian donors. The aim of the study was to test whether cataloging public T cell receptors could identify signatures of past pathogen exposure. The study profiled the T cell repertoires of 550 to 700 subjects by immunosequencing and related them to cytomegalovirus serostatus. A separate validation cohort of 90 to 150 different subjects was used in addition to the 666-subject first cohort. To predict cytomegalovirus infection status, the study combined high-throughput TCR immunosequencing, statistical association of individual TCRs with disease status, and machine learning. In a later analysis, previously published TCR beta repertoires from about 640 donors were re-analyzed and high-resolution HLA genotyping was added so that TCR occurrence patterns could be studied. In the later analysis, no new phenotypic data were used to find candidate immune exposures; instead, reliance was placed on TCR beta sequences and their occurrence across donors. To decide whether each TCR beta V gene segment behaved as functional or pseudogenic, an earlier analysis of 587 of the donors relied on high-throughput TCR beta sequencing. Donor age, sex, ethnicity and CMV serostatus were collected together with the repertoire data. A later genetic analysis used genome-wide SNP genotypes for about 55% of the 666 donors, treating that subset as a discovery cohort. All discovery cohort repertoires had been generated using a single sequencing platform. Both class I and class II loci were covered by HLA typing, at four-digit resolution. Typing coverage varied by locus: roughly 629-630 donors for A, B, C, DRB1 and DQB1; roughly 500 for DQA1; some 610 for DPA1; 450 to 480 for DPB1. Four or five DR-DQ haplotypes were handled as single units for association and clustering because linkage in the cohort was strong. Across approximately 420 genotyped donors of the cohort, an average of roughly 250,000 unique TCR beta nucleotide sequences per donor were sequenced, and roughly 18% of those sequences were non-productive.

This clone turned up a few times. Its antigen has not been determined. Per-nucleotide qualities are absent, and no much larger clonotype sits a single base away. Libraries were constructed by the immunoSEQ multiplex PCR assay. The multiplex PCR relied on a mix of 60 forward primers for TCR Vbeta segments and 13 reverse primers for TCR Jbeta segments. A multiplex PCR assay on genomic DNA amplified the CDR3 region of rearranged TCR beta genes. Amplified TCR beta libraries were sequenced as 87-base-pair reads on the Illumina HiSeq System. Under the source paper's analysis protocol: A later analysis tallied about 77 million unique TCR beta chains across the 660 or so repertoires, and about 10 million of those chains were shared by two or more donors. Raw reads were error-corrected and collapsed into unique sequences by a nearest-neighbor algorithm in which closely related sequences were merged to remove PCR and sequencing errors. V, D and J gene segments were assigned by aligning CDR3 sequences to IMGT reference sequences. Each retained sequence needed at least a six-nucleotide match to both a V gene segment and a J gene segment. Rearrangements were classified as productive when the CDR3 lacked stop codons and remained in frame with V and J, and all other rearrangements were classified as non-productive. Following IMGT convention, CDR3 was defined as the stretch from the second conserved V-encoded cysteine to the conserved J-encoded phenylalanine. Sequences without an unambiguous match to a single V gene segment were excluded from the earlier analysis of several hundred of the donors. An earlier analysis of 550 to 650 of the donors classified V segments as functional when productive rearrangements were above 56.7% and as segregating when the standard deviation between donors was above 5%. To diagnose cytomegalovirus status from the catalog of TCR beta chain sequences, a statistical classification framework was built. V and J gene assignment, in a later analysis, came from comparing TCR nucleotide sequences with IMGT/GENE-DB human TR gene sequences. The TCRdist pipeline was used in a later analysis to assign CDR3 sequences and most-parsimonious VDJ recombination scenarios. In a later analysis, every TCR beta chain was defined by the combination of its CDR3 amino acid sequence and its V-gene family, and reads without a unique V-gene family were dropped. To address suspected cross-contamination and a sequencing artifact, a later analysis removed approximately 590 highly shared, low-generation-probability nucleotide sequences. In a later analysis, a clonal expansion index for each public chain was calculated from normalized within-repertoire ranks of inferred template counts. Generation probabilities in a later analysis came from a VDJ recombination model fitted to out-of-frame rearrangements, and those results were checked against IGoR. A later analysis scored TCR-TCR, TCR-HLA and TCR-CMV co-occurrence with hypergeometric tests, applying a repertoire-size bias correction to TCR pairs. A later analysis estimated false discovery rates by permuting HLA or CMV assignments 20 times. In a later analysis, co-occurring TCRs were grouped with DBSCAN, and TCRdist sequence similarity was added when clustering was performed within HLA-allele-positive subsets. Co-occurrence clustering excluded repertoires with fewer than 30,000 or more than 120,000 public chains, plus five with anomalous nucleotide sharing. TCRdb limited this immuneACCESS table to in-frame rearrangements with V and J called. A share of clones is missing; checked studies link under half to unresolved V genes, and the rest is unexplained. V and J calls and clone size are those listed in that table; D and trimming were worked out from the DNA. This sample lists nearly 200,000 clones; more than 75% were detected once. The ten largest make up 5.5% to 7% of the sample.

Looking up the germline V gene yields CDR1 MNHEY and CDR2 SVGAGI. For this chain, trimming is 2 bases at the V end and 5 bases at the J end, and the number of junction bases without a gene match is 8. Counted from cysteine to phenylalanine, this CDR3 has 15 amino acids. The kept DNA is CDR3 alone, 45 bases in frame from the first base. The cohort comprised some 680 healthy bone marrow donors. At the time of sampling, every cohort member was nominally healthy, though immune exposures that went unrecorded were likely present. The donor was CMV seropositive and was included in the group of 250 to 350 seropositive cohort members. A peripheral blood sample was collected from each donor, and TCR beta sequencing was performed on peripheral blood mononuclear cells. The Qiagen DNeasy Blood Extraction Kit was used to extract genomic DNA from the blood cell samples. Study-wide conclusions, independent of this receptor: Correlated functional status among segregating V segments might be attributable to linkage disequilibrium, but an unknown experimental factor could not be ruled out. Cytomegalovirus status was reported to be diagnosed by the classifier with high specificity and sensitivity in both the original and validation cohorts. The cohort was sequenced for TCR beta chains only, and without alpha or paired-chain data the features that could be detected were limited. The study listed 164 TCR beta chains as associated with cytomegalovirus. In a later analysis, most CMV-associated TCR beta chains were found to appear HLA-restricted, with HLA associations seemingly driven largely by CMV exposure. Assigning TCR associations to individual alleles was difficult when HLA alleles, especially DR and DQ, strongly co-occurred. Sequencing depth was assumed to be roughly uniform across donors in the presence/absence analyses, though that assumption may not hold. The 87-base-pair reads could not distinguish some IMGT-functional V segments, including TRBV6-2 and TRBV6-3, so those segments were excluded. A few of the identified cytomegalovirus-associated TCR beta chains were confirmed in vitro to be specific for cytomegalovirus antigens. An association between a missense DCLRE1C variant and V-gene and J-gene trimming of TCR beta chains was found in a later genetic analysis and replicated in an independent cohort. A further reported finding was that TCR beta sequences accurately predicted the HLA-A and HLA-B alleles for most subjects in the first cohort. Because counts were too low, seventeen rarely observed V segments, including chromosome 9 orphons, were excluded from the earlier analysis of about 500 of the donors. In a later analysis, HLA-associated TCR beta chains were found to be more clonally expanded and to have lower generation probabilities than equally common non-associated chains. For the cohort, immune exposure information was limited to CMV serostatus. At a false discovery rate of 0.05, a later analysis linked roughly 17,000 TCR beta sequences to specific HLA alleles. An earlier analysis of some 590 of the donors showed that most TCR beta V segments appeared in productive rearrangements either about 87% or about 30% of the time, which broadly matched IMGT annotations. Several of the top co-occurrence clusters appeared to be linked to parvovirus B19, influenza, CMV and Epstein-Barr virus, according to a later analysis. It was suggested by the authors that the approach could potentially be generalized to other disease states and immunological phenotypes. HLA typing was unavailable for some donors at each locus, so association tests used only the typed subset. Compared with the roughly 670-donor mean, donors in an Asian-associated ancestry cluster had fewer N-insertions in productive TCRs, according to a later genetic analysis. While some public TCRs were present in many individuals, most TCR sequences turned up only very rarely across donors. In a later analysis, TCR association rates were found to vary across HLA loci, with the most associated TCRs seen for DRB1 alleles and the fewest for HLA-C alleles. The sequencing pipeline was judged likely to have produced a cluster of highly shared sequence variants as a technical artifact.

The TCR sequence derives from a woman aged 45-60 years in good health and CMV-seropositive. Sequencing was carried out using PBMCs. This sequence uses TRBV6-5 and TRBJ2-7, with 8 bases in between that match TRBD1. The CDR3 here reads CASSYGQGRGHEQYF. The DNA reads as follows: TGTGCCAGCAGTTACGGACAGGGACGGGGTCACGAGCAGTACTTC.